This T cell receptor (beta chain) emerged from a study of blood T cell repertoires in COVID-19. About the study: Researchers got acute and convalescent COVID-19 samples from the United States, Italy and Spain. PBMCs, B-cell-depleted T cells, or T cells were the source of the cDNA or gDNA that made up the material.

The J segment lost 5 bases and the V segment lost 4 bases, leaving 14 bases of the junction unmatched. The CDR3 has 19 amino acids. Germline CDR1 and CDR2: LNHDA and SQIVND (reference sequence). Authors' methods: Nucleated cell counts were estimated from reference gene primer amplification. Here immunoSEQ multiplex PCR was the method, and the copy in TCRdb shows in-frame clones only, minus some. V and J calls and clone size are copied from that table; D and trimming were computed from the DNA. Of 59,000 or so clones listed, roughly 78% are singletons. V usage is TRBV19 and J usage is TRBJ2-2, with 12 bases lining up with TRBD2. The sequence was obtained from a man aged 55-75 years with acute or convalescent COVID-19. The specimen was peripheral blood. The CDR3 coding sequence is TGTGCCAGTAGTACATCAAGGACTAGCGGGACACCCTGGACCGGGGAGCTGTTTTTT. Protein sequence: CASSTSRTSGTPWTGELFF.